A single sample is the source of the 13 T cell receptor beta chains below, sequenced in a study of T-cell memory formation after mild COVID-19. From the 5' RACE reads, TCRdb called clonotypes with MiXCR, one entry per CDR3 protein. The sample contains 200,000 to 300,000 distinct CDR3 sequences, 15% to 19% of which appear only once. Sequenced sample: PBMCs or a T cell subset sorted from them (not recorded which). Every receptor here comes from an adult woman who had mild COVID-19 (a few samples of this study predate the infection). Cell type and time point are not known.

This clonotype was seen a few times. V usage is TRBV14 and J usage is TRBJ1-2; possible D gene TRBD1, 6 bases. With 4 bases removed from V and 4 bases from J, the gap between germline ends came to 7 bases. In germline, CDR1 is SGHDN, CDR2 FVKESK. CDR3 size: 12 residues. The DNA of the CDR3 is TGTGCCAGCAGCCGGGGGCTCTATGGCTACACCTTC. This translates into CASSRGLYGYTF.

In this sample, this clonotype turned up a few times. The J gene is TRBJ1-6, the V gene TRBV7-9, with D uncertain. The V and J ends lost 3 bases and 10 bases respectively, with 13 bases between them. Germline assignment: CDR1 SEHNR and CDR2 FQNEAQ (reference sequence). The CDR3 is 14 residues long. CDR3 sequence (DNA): TGTGCCAGCAGCTTCGGACTCGGCGGCTCACCCCTCCACTTT. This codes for CASSFGLGGSPLHF. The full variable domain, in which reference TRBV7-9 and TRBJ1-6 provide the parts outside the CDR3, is DTGVSQNPRHKITKRGQNVTFRCDPISEHNRLYWYRQTLGQGPEFLTYFQNEAQLEKSRLLSDRFSAERPKGSFSTLEIQRTEQGDSAMYLCASSFGLGGSPLHFGNGTRLTVT.

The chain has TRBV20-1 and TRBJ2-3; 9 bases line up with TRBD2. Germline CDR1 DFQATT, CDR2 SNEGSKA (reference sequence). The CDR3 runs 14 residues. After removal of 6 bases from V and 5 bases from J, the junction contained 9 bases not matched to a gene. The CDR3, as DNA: TGCAGTGCAGGGTTGCGGGAGGGCCTAGATACGCAGTATTTT. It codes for CSAGLREGLDTQYF.

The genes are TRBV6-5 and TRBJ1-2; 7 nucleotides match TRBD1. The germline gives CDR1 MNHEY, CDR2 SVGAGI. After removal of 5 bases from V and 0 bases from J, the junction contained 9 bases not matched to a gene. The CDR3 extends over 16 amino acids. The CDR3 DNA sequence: TGTGCCAGCAGTCCGGGAGGACAGGACGCTAACTATGGCTACACCTTC. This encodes CASSPGGQDANYGYTF.

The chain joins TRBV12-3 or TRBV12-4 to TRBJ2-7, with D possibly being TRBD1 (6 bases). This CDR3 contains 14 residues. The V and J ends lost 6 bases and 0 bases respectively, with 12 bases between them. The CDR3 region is CASRPTGSSYEQYF. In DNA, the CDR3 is TGTGCCAGCAGACCGACAGGAAGCTCCTACGAGCAGTACTTC.

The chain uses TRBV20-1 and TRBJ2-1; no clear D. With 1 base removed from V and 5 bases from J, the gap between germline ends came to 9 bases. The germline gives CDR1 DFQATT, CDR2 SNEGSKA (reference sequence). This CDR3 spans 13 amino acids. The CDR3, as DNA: TGCAGTGCTAGAGGACACGCAGACAATGAGCAGTTCTTC. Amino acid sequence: CSARGHADNEQFF.

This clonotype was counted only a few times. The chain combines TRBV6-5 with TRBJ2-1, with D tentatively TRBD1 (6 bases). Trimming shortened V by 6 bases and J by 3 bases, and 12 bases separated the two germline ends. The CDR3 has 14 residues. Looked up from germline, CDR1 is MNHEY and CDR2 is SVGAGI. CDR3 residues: CASSSGQIYNEQFF. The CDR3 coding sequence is TGTGCCAGCAGCTCCGGACAGATCTACAATGAGCAGTTCTTC.

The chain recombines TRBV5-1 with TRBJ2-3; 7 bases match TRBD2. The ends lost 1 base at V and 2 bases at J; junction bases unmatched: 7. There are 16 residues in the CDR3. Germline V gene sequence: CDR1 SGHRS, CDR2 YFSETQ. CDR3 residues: CASSLRGEGLTDTQYF. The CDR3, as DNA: TGCGCCAGCAGCTTGCGGGGGGAAGGCCTCACAGATACGCAGTATTTT.

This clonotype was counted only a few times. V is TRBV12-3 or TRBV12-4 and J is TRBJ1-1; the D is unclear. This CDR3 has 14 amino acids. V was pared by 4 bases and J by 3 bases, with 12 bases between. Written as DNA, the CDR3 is TGTGCCAGCAGTTCTCCCGGACGGTACACTGAAGCTTTCTTT. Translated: CASSSPGRYTEAFF.

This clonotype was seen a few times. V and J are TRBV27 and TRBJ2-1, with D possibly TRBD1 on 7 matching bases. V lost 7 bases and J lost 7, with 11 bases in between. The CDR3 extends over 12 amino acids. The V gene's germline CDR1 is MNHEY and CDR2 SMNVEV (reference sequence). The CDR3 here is CASTSGGNEQFF. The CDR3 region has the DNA TGTGCCAGCACCTCAGGGGGGAATGAGCAGTTCTTC.

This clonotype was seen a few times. CDR3 residues: CASTPRSGGALGINEQFF. In DNA form, the CDR3 reads TGTGCCAGCACTCCCCGTAGCGGGGGGGCTTTAGGGATCAATGAGCAGTTCTTC. V gene TRBV12-3 or TRBV12-4 combines with J gene TRBJ2-1, with 11 bases that match TRBD2. The CDR3 runs to 18 residues. V dropped 7 bases and J dropped 6; count of bases not matched to a gene: 17.

CDR3 nucleotide sequence: TGCAGTGCTAGGAAGTCGGGACAGGGTGGGGAGACCCAGTACTTC. It encodes CSARKSGQGGETQYF. The chain combines TRBV20-1 with TRBJ2-5; 9 nucleotides align to TRBD1. This CDR3 has 15 residues. The germline gives CDR1 DFQATT, CDR2 SNEGSKA (reference sequence). Trimming removed 3 bases from V and 5 bases from J; junction bases left unmatched: 10.

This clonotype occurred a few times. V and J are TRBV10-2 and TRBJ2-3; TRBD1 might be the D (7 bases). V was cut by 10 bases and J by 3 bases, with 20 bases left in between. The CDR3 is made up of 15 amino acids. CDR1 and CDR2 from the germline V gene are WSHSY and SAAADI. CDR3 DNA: TGCGCCACTACCTCAGGGGGGAGTGGAACAGATACGCAGTATTTT. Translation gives CATTSGGSGTDTQYF.